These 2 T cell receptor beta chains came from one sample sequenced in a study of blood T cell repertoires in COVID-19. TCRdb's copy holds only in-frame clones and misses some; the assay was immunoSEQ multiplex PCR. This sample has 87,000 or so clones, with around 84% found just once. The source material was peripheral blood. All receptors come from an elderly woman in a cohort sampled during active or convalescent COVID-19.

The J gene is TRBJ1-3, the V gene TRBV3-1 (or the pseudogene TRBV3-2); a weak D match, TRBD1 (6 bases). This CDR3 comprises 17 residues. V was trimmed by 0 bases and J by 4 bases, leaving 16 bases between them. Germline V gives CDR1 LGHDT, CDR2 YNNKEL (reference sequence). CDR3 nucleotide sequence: TGTGCCAGCAGCCAAGATGATGCAAGGACAGCAGGAAACACCATATATTTT. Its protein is CASSQDDARTAGNTIYF.

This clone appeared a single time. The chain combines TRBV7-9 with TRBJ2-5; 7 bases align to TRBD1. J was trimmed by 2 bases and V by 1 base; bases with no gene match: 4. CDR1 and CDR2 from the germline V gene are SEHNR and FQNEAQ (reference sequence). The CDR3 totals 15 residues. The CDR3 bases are TGTGCCAGCAGCTTAGAGACAGGGACACAAGAGACCCAGTACTTC. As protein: CASSLETGTQETQYF.